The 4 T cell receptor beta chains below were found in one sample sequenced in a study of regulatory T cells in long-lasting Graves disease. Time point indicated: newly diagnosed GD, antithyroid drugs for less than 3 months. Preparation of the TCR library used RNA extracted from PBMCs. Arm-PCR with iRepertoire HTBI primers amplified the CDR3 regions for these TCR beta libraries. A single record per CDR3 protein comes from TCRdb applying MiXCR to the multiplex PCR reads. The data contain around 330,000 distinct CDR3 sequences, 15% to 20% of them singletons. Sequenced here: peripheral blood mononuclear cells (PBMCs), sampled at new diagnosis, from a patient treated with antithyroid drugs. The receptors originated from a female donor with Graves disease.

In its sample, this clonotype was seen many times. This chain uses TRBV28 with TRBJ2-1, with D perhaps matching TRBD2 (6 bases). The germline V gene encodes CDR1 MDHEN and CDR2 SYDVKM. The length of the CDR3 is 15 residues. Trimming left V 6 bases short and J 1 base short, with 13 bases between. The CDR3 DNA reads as TGTGCCAGCAGACGACTAGAAGTTTCCTACAATGAGCAGTTCTTC. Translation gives CASRRLEVSYNEQFF. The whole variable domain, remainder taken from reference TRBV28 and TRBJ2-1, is DVKVTQSSRYLVKRTGEKVFLECVQDMDHENMFWYRQDPGLGLRLIYFSYDVKMKEKGDIPEGYSVSREKKERFSLILESASTNQTSMYLCASRRLEVSYNEQFFGPGTRLTVL.

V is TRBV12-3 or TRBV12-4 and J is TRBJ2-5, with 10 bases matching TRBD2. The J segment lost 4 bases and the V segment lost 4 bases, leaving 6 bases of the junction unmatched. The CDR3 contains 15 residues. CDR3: CASSSSLAGTETQYF. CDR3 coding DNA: TGTGCCAGCAGTTCTTCACTAGCGGGAACAGAGACCCAGTACTTC.

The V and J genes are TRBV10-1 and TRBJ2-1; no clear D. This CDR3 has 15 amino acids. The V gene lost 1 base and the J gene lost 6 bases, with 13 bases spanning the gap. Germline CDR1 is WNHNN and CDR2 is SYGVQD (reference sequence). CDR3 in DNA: TGCGCCAGCAGTGAGTTTCTGGACCCCGCCAATGAGCAGTTCTTC. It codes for CASSEFLDPANEQFF.

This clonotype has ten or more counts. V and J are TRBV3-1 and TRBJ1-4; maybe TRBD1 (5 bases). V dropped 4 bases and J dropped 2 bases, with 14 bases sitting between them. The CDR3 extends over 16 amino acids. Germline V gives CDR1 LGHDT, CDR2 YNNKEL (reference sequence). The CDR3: CASSRRGETTNEKLFF. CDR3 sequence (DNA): TGTGCCAGCAGCCGACGAGGGGAAACGACTAATGAAAAACTGTTTTTT. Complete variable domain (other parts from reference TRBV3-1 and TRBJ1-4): DTAVSQTPKYLVTQMGNDKSIKCEQNLGHDTMYWYKQDSKKFLKIMFSYNNKELIINETVPNRFSPKSPDKAHLNLHINSLELGDSAVYFCASSRRGETTNEKLFFGSGTQLSVL.